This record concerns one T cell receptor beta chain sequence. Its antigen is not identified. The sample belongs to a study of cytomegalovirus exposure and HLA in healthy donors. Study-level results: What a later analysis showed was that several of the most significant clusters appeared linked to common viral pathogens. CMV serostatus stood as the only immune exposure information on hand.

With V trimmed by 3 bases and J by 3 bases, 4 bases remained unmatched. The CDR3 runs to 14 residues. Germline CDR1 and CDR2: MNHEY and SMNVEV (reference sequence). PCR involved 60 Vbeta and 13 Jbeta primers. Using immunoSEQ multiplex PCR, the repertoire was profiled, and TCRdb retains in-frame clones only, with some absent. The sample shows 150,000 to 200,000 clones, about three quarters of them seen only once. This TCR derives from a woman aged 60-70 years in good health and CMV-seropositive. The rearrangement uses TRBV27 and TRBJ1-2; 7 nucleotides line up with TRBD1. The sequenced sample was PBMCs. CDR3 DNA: TGTGCCAGCAGTTTTCGGGGACAGTACTATGGCTACACCTTC. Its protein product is CASSFRGQYYGYTF.